The 9 T cell receptor beta chains listed next were all sequenced from one sample in a study of a mutant IDH1 vaccine in newly diagnosed glioma. Stated time point: baseline, week 1 (first vaccination visit). Specified treatment: pre-vaccination baseline after standard-of-care therapy. Some clones are missing from TCRdb's copy, which holds only in-frame ones; the method was immunoSEQ multiplex PCR. This sample has some 67,000 clones, with around 82% found just once. Here the sequenced sample was peripheral blood mononuclear cells (PBMCs), taken from a glioma patient treated with radiotherapy, temozolomide or both. The receptors were sampled from a woman between 18 and 30 years old with glioma. Some clones in this sample may be carry-over from other donors' samples.

This chain uses TRBV15 with TRBJ1-1, with a possible D match to TRBD1 (5 bases). The ends were cut back, 4 bases at V and 6 bases at J, with 15 bases in the middle. Germline V gives CDR1 LNHNV, CDR2 YYDKDF (reference sequence). The CDR3 runs 14 residues. The CDR3 bases are TGTGCCACCAGCAAGTCCTGGGGGGTTTCTGAAGCTTTCTTT. This sequence encodes CATSKSWGVSEAFF.

This clone was seen only a few times. The chain joins TRBV29-1 to TRBJ1-1, with TRBD1 identical over 8 bases. CDR3 length equals 13 residues. CDR1 and CDR2 from the germline V gene are SQVTM and ANQGSEA. Trimming removed 8 bases from V and 4 bases from J; junction bases left unmatched: 9. CDR3 protein: CSTKQGVFTEAFF. In nucleotides, the CDR3 is TGCAGCACCAAACAGGGGGTTTTCACTGAAGCTTTCTTT.

V is TRBV6-1 and J is TRBJ1-5; TRBD1 aligns across 7 bases. The V gene end was trimmed by 3 bases and the J gene end by 1 base; junction bases not matched to a gene: 18. The CDR3 sequence is 20 residues long. Germline V lookup: CDR1 MNHNS, CDR2 SASEGT. In DNA, the CDR3 is TGTGCCAGCAGTGACCCCCAGAGGGGGCAAGAGTGGTGGAGCAATCAGCCCCAGCATTTT. Protein sequence: CASSDPQRGQEWWSNQPQHF.

The chain carries TRBV27 and TRBJ2-1; D perhaps matches TRBD1 (5 bases). This CDR3 region has 15 residues. CDR1 MNHEY and CDR2 SMNVEV come from the germline V gene (reference sequence). Trimming stripped 3 bases from V and 1 base from J, with 10 bases between. This CDR3 reads CASSLTVLSYNEQFF. CDR3 nucleotide sequence: TGTGCCAGCAGTTTGACAGTTCTATCCTACAATGAGCAGTTCTTC.

J is TRBJ1-4 and V is TRBV19; TRBD1 aligns across 7 bases. The CDR3 loop spans 13 amino acids. Germline CDR1 LNHDA, CDR2 SQIVND (reference sequence). With 9 bases clipped from V and 4 bases from J, the junction kept 5 bases outside the gene matches. CDR3 DNA sequence: TGTGCCAGCAGGACAGGTCTTAATGAAAAACTGTTTTTT. Protein sequence: CASRTGLNEKLFF.

The chain uses TRBV7-8 and TRBJ2-5, with 8 positions matching TRBD2. V was pared by 5 bases and J by 7 bases, with 12 bases of the junction left unmatched. The CDR3 covers 15 residues. Germline V lookup: CDR1 SGHVS, CDR2 FQNEAQ. CDR3 in amino acids: CASSPPRGAQGTQYF. The CDR3 nucleotides read TGTGCCAGCAGCCCGCCGCGGGGGGCGCAGGGGACCCAGTACTTC.

This clone was observed once. The chain combines TRBV5-4 with TRBJ1-4; D possibly corresponds to TRBD1 (5 bases). The CDR3 is made up of 14 amino acids. Germline CDR1 and CDR2: SGHNT and YYREEE (reference sequence). Trimming cost V 3 bases and J 7 bases, with 13 bases left between them. The CDR3: CASSSAGDTEKLFF. CDR3 coding DNA: TGTGCCAGCAGCTCCGCGGGGGATACTGAAAAACTGTTTTTT. Together with reference TRBV5-4 and TRBJ1-4, the CDR3 gives the full variable domain: ETGVTQSPTHLIKTRGQQVTLRCSSQSGHNTVSWYQQALGQGPQFIFQYYREEENGRGNFPPRFSGLQFPNYSSELNVNALELDDSALYLCASSSAGDTEKLFFGSGTQLSVL.

This rearrangement joins TRBV29-1 to TRBJ2-2, with a weak D call TRBD1 (6 bases). V was cut by 5 bases and J by 3 bases, with 7 bases left in between. This CDR3 region has 12 residues. Germline CDR1 is SQVTM and CDR2 is ANQGSEA. This CDR3 reads CSVYRDTGELFF. The DNA for the CDR3 is TGCAGCGTTTACAGGGACACCGGGGAGCTGTTTTTT.

This clone was seen a handful of times. The chain employs TRBV9 and TRBJ1-1, with D tentatively TRBD1 (5 bases). Per germline, CDR1 SGDLS and CDR2 YYNGEE. CDR3 size: 14 residues. V was cut by 4 bases and J by 0 bases, with 10 bases left in between. The CDR3 nucleotides read TGTGCCAGCAGCATGGGACCGATGAACACTGAAGCTTTCTTT. Protein sequence: CASSMGPMNTEAFF.